Listed here are 10 T cell receptor beta chains from one sample, sequenced in a study of T cell changes during pregnancy in multiple sclerosis. Profiled with immunoSEQ multiplex PCR; TCRdb holds only in-frame clones, not every one. Among some 47,000 clones listed, about 96% were seen once. Specimen: peripheral blood, collected in the second trimester of pregnancy. The receptors here all came from a female donor with multiple sclerosis, enrolled in a pregnancy study.

This rearrangement joins TRBV7-8 to TRBJ2-3; the match to TRBD2 covers 11 bases. The CDR3 is 15 residues long. The V gene's germline CDR1 is SGHVS and CDR2 FQNEAQ. The V segment lost 5 bases and the J segment 5 bases; nucleotides outside the gene matches: 6. CDR3 in amino acids: CASSPNLAGGDTQYF. The CDR3 DNA is TGTGCCAGCAGCCCGAATCTAGCGGGGGGAGATACGCAGTATTTT.

The V gene is TRBV12-5, the J gene TRBJ2-1; maybe TRBD1 (6 bases). CDR1 is LGHNT and CDR2 is FRNRAP in the germline V gene. This CDR3 spans 13 amino acids. Trimming took off 0 bases at V and 10 bases at J, with 10 bases between the two ends. The CDR3 DNA is TGTGCTAGTGGTTTGGTAGGGGGAAGGGAGCAGTTCTTC. Its protein product is CASGLVGGREQFF.

The V gene is TRBV5-1, the J gene TRBJ2-1, with a tentative D call TRBD1 (7 bases). The germline V and J ends were trimmed by 0 bases and 7 bases, with 11 bases remaining between them. The germline CDR1 and CDR2 sequences are SGHRS and YFSETQ. The CDR3 contains 14 residues. CDR3 nucleotide sequence: TGCGCCAGCAGCTTGGAGACAGGGAGGAATGAGCAGTTCTTC. It translates to CASSLETGRNEQFF.

This chain uses TRBV11-2 with TRBJ2-7, with 7 nucleotides matching TRBD2. V lost 5 bases and J lost 5; bases outside the gene matches: 9. This CDR3 has 14 residues. Germline V gives CDR1 SGHAT, CDR2 FQNNGV. The CDR3 DNA is TGTGCCAGCAGCGTCGGGTGGGGGAGGGACGAGCAGTACTTC. This sequence encodes CASSVGWGRDEQYF.

The J gene is TRBJ2-1, the V gene TRBV28, with D perhaps TRBD2 (6 bases). Trimming removed 6 bases at V and 0 bases at J, with 6 bases between. Germline CDR1 and CDR2: MDHEN and SYDVKM. CDR3 size: 13 residues. This chain's CDR3 is CASSGSSYNEQFF. The DNA for the CDR3 is TGTGCCAGCAGCGGGAGCTCCTACAATGAGCAGTTCTTC.

CDR3 DNA: TGTGCCAGTAGTATCAGGACAGGGCCCCACGAGCAGTACTTC. As protein: CASSIRTGPHEQYF. This chain connects TRBV19 to TRBJ2-7; 8 nucleotides agree with TRBD1. The CDR3 is 14 residues long. Germline CDR1 LNHDA, CDR2 SQIVND (reference sequence). Trimming cost V 3 bases and J 5 bases; bases outside gene matches: 6.

This CDR3 is CASKQGAYGYTF. The CDR3 bases are TGTGCCAGCAAACAGGGTGCCTATGGCTACACCTTC. The rearrangement joins TRBV9 to TRBJ1-2, with D perhaps TRBD1 (6 bases). Trimming shortened V by 6 bases and J by 4 bases, and 10 bases separated the two germline ends. CDR1 and CDR2 from the germline V gene are SGDLS and YYNGEE. This CDR3 is 12 amino acids long.

The chain employs TRBV7-8 and TRBJ2-7, with a weak D call TRBD1 (6 bases). The CDR3 length is 15 residues. Germline V gene data show CDR1 as SGHVS and CDR2 as FQNEAQ. Trimming stripped 6 bases from V and 0 bases from J, with 15 bases between. The CDR3 DNA sequence: TGTGCCAGCAGACCCCGGGACATCAGCTCCTACGAGCAGTACTTC. It specifies CASRPRDISSYEQYF.

This clone was detected once. The chain uses TRBV6-5 and TRBJ1-3, with a tentative D call TRBD1 (6 bases). CDR3 length: 15 residues. Germline lookup yields CDR1 MNHEY and CDR2 SVGAGI. Trimming shortened V by 7 bases and J by 3 bases, and 16 bases separated the two germline ends. The CDR3 here is CASTPMQGSGNTIYF. Here the CDR3 DNA reads TGTGCCAGCACCCCGATGCAGGGGAGTGGAAACACCATATATTTT.

This clone was found once. The chain couples TRBV4-1 to TRBJ2-1, with a possible D match to TRBD1 (5 bases). Per the germline V gene, CDR1 is MGHRA and CDR2 is YSYEKL. Trimming left V 6 bases short and J 6 bases short, with 12 bases between. The CDR3 spans 13 residues. The CDR3 DNA reads TGCGCCAGCAGTTCCCATCAGGGCAATGAGCAGTTCTTC. It specifies CASSSHQGNEQFF.